A selection of T cell receptor beta chains follows, all from one sample in a study of T cell clones after liver transplantation. Repertoires were generated with immunoSEQ multiplex PCR, while TCRdb's copy carries only in-frame clones and drops some. The sample consists of tens of thousands of clones, roughly nine tenths of them appearing once. Sample: CD4+ T cells from blood, taken before liver transplant. These receptors came from a human donor who received a liver transplant. CDR3s include the opening cysteine and the closing phenylalanine or tryptophan. The D gene is left open where the match is weak. For some rows the clone size is stated as once, few or many, or as a class when expanded; others skip it.

V gene	D gene	clone size	J gene	CDR3 protein	CDR3 DNA
TRBV19	TRBD1	.	TRBJ2-6	CASSTGGGGANVLTF	TGTGCCAGTAGTACAGGGGGCGGTGGGGCCAACGTCCTGACTTTC
TRBV5-6	TRBD2	.	TRBJ2-3	CASSLRTSGRIDTQYF	TGTGCCAGCAGCTTGCGGACTAGCGGGAGAATAGATACGCAGTATTTT
TRBV2	.	.	TRBJ1-3	CASSGLGGSGNTIYF	TGTGCCAGCAGTGGTCTGGGGGGGTCTGGAAACACCATATATTTT
TRBV11-3	.	once	TRBJ1-4	CASSLYTGAADEKLFF	TGTGCCAGCAGCTTATATACCGGGGCGGCCGATGAAAAACTGTTTTTT
TRBV9	.	.	TRBJ2-5	CASSVGPPKETQYF	TGTGCCAGCAGCGTAGGCCCACCCAAAGAGACCCAGTACTTC
TRBV29-1	TRBD1	.	TRBJ1-1	CSGGQDGTEAFF	TGCAGCGGGGGACAGGACGGCACTGAAGCTTTCTTT
TRBV11-3	TRBD1	few	TRBJ2-7	CASSPGQGRTYEQYF	TGTGCCAGCAGCCCGGGACAGGGAAGGACCTACGAGCAGTACTTC
TRBV25-1	TRBD2	.	TRBJ2-7	CASASGSSYEQYF	TGTGCCAGCGCTAGCGGGAGCTCCTACGAGCAGTACTTC
TRBV29-1	TRBD2	.	TRBJ2-3	CSVLGLAGGSDTQYF	TGCAGCGTCCTGGGGCTAGCGGGAGGATCAGATACGCAGTATTTT
TRBV11-2	.	.	TRBJ2-2	CASSLVPGASNTGELFF	TGTGCCAGCAGCTTGGTCCCGGGAGCCTCGAACACCGGGGAGCTGTTTTTT
TRBV4-2	.	once	TRBJ1-1	CASSLREEGNTEAFF	TGTGCCAGCAGCCTTAGGGAGGAGGGGAACACTGAAGCTTTCTTT
TRBV9	.	.	TRBJ1-2	CASSVSQGSYGYTF	TGTGCCAGCAGCGTGAGTCAGGGAAGCTATGGCTACACCTTC
TRBV18	TRBD1	.	TRBJ2-1	CASSPRQGSSYNEQFF	TGTGCCAGCTCACCACGACAGGGGAGCTCCTACAATGAGCAGTTCTTC
TRBV7-2	.	.	TRBJ1-5	CASSFFTGYSNQPQHF	TGTGCCAGCAGCTTTTTTACAGGGTATAGCAATCAGCCCCAGCATTTT
TRBV10-3	.	.	TRBJ2-3	CAISGDPNTQYF	TGTGCCATCAGTGGGGATCCAAATACGCAGTATTTT
TRBV2	.	.	TRBJ2-7	CASSEERSEQYF	TGTGCCAGCAGTGAGGAACGAAGCGAGCAGTACTTC
TRBV7-6	.	.	TRBJ2-1	CASSSRDFSYNEQFF	TGTGCCAGCAGCTCCCGGGACTTCTCCTACAATGAGCAGTTCTTC
TRBV4-2	.	.	TRBJ2-5	CASSQDWRRGLPETQYF	TGTGCCAGCAGCCAAGATTGGAGGCGGGGGCTTCCGGAGACCCAGTACTTC
TRBV2	TRBD2	.	TRBJ2-7	CASRNREESYEQYF	TGTGCCAGCAGGAACCGGGAGGAGTCCTACGAGCAGTACTTC
TRBV11-3	TRBD2	.	TRBJ2-7	CASSLDGVSGTNEQYF	TGTGCCAGCAGCTTAGATGGGGTTAGCGGGACGAACGAGCAGTACTTC
TRBV30	.	.	TRBJ1-1	CAWSVVVTEAFF	TGTGCCTGGAGTGTAGTAGTGACTGAAGCTTTCTTT
TRBV11-2	TRBD1	.	TRBJ2-2	CASSLGTGVTGELFF	TGTGCCAGCAGCTTGGGGACAGGGGTCACCGGGGAGCTGTTTTTT
TRBV19	TRBD1	.	TRBJ2-2	CASSIMAGGDTGELFF	TGTGCCAGTAGTATAATGGCAGGGGGCGACACCGGGGAGCTGTTTTTT